This section outlines one T cell receptor beta chain sequence together with its context. Antigen specificity is unknown. This sample was taken from a study of cytomegalovirus exposure and HLA in healthy donors. Study summary: The Caucasian-associated ancestry cluster contained about four fifths of the 300 to 400 genotyped donors.

V was pared by 6 bases and J by 8 bases, with 16 bases between. CDR3 size: 13 residues. Germline V gene sequence: CDR1 MNHEY, CDR2 SVGAGI. Primers included in the PCR were 60 Vbeta and 13 Jbeta primers. The method was immunoSEQ multiplex PCR; TCRdb's version includes in-frame clones alone and lacks a portion of them. The sample consists of 200,000 or so clones, approximately 83% of them appearing once. Study-level points and caveats: Researchers reported that a few CMV-associated chains were confirmed in vitro as CMV antigen-specific. There were some public TCRs occurring in many donors, but most TCR sequences were rare. Some segments of the V type, notably TRBV6-2 and TRBV6-3, were excluded as indistinguishable.

V and J are TRBV6-5 and TRBJ1-1; D not resolved. Sequencing was performed on PBMCs. This TCR was sampled from a boy younger than 10 in good health and CMV-seronegative. CDR3 protein: CASRLRSTKEAFF. In DNA form, the CDR3 reads TGTGCCAGCAGGCTGCGGTCCACTAAGGAAGCTTTCTTT.